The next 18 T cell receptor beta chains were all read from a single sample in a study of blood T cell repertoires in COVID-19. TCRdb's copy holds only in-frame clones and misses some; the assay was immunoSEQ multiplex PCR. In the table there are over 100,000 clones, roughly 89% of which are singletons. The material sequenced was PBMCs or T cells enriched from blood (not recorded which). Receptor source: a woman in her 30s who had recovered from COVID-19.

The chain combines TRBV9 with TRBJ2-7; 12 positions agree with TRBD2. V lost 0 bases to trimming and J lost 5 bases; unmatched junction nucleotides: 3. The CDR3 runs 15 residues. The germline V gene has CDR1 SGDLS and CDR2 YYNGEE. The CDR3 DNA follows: TGTGCCAGCAGCGTAGCTAGCGGGAGGGGCGACGAGCAGTACTTC. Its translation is CASSVASGRGDEQYF.

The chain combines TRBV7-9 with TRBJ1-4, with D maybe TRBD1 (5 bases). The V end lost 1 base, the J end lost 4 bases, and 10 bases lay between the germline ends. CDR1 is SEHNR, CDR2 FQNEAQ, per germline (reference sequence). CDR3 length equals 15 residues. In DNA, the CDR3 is TGTGCCAGCAGCTTAGTGTCAGGGTTTAATGAAAAACTGTTTTTT. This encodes CASSLVSGFNEKLFF.

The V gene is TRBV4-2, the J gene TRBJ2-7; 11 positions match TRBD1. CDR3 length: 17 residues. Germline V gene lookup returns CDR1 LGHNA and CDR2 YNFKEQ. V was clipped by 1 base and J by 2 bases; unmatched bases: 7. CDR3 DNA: TGTGCCAGCAGCCAAGTTTATCGGGACAGGGGGGCCTACGAGCAGTACTTC. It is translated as CASSQVYRDRGAYEQYF.

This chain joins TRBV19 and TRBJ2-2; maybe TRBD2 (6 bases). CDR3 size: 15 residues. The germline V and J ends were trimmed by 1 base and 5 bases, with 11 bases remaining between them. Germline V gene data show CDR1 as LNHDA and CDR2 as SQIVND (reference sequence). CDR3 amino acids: CASSIAEGMTGELFF. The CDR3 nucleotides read TGTGCCAGTAGTATAGCGGAGGGGATGACCGGGGAGCTGTTTTTT.

The CDR3 sequence: CASSNVGGQGAGETQYF. The CDR3 bases are TGTGCCAGCAGCAATGTGGGGGGTCAGGGGGCAGGGGAGACCCAGTACTTC. The rearrangement joins TRBV21-1 to TRBJ2-5; the D call TRBD1 from the table was never checked on the DNA. TRBV21-1 is a pseudogene segment. The CDR3 totals 17 residues.

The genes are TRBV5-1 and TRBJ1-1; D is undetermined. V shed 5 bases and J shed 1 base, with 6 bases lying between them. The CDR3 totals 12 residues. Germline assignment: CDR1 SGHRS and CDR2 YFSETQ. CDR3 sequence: CASSAGNTEAFF. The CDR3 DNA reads TGCGCCAGCAGTGCGGGGAACACTGAAGCTTTCTTT.

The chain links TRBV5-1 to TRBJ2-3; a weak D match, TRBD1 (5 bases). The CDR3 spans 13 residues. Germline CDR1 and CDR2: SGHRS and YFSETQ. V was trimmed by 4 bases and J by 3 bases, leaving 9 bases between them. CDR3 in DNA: TGCGCCAGCAGCCGGGCAGGGACAGATACGCAGTATTTT. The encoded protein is CASSRAGTDTQYF.

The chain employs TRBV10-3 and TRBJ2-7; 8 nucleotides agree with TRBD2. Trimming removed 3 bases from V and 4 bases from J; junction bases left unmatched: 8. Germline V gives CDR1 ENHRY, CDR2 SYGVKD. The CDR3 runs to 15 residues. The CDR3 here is CAISDAGTRVYEQYF. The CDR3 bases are TGTGCCATCAGTGATGCGGGGACTAGAGTTTACGAGCAGTACTTC.

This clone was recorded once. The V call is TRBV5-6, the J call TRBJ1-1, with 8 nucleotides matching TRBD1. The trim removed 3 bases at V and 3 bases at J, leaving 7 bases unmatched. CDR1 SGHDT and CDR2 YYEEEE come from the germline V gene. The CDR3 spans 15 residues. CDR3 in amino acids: CASSWGGQGHTEAFF. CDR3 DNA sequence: TGTGCCAGCAGCTGGGGTGGACAGGGACACACTGAAGCTTTCTTT.

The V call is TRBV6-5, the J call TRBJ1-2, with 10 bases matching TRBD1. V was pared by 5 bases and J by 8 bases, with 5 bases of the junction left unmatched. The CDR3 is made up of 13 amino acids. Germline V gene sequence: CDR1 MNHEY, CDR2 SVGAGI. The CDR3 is CASSPDRGQGYTF. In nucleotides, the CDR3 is TGTGCCAGCAGTCCCGACAGGGGGCAAGGCTACACCTTC.

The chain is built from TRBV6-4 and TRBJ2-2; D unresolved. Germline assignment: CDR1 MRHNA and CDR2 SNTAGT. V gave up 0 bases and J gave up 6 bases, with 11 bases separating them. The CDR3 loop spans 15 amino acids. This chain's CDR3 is CASSDSSGGAGELFF. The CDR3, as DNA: TGTGCCAGCAGTGACTCGAGTGGCGGCGCCGGGGAGCTGTTTTTT.

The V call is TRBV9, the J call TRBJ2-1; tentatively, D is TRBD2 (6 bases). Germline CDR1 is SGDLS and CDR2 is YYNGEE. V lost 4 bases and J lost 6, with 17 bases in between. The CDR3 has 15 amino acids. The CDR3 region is CASSTLGGMGNEQFF. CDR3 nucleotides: TGTGCCAGCAGCACCCTGGGGGGAATGGGCAATGAGCAGTTCTTC.

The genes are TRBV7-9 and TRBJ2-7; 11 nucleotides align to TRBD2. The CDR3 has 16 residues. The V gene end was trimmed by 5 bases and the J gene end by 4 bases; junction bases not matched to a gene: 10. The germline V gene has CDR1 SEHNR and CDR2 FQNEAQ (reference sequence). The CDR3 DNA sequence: TGTGCCAGCAGCCCCGGACTAGCGGGCACACTGTACGAGCAGTACTTC. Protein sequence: CASSPGLAGTLYEQYF.

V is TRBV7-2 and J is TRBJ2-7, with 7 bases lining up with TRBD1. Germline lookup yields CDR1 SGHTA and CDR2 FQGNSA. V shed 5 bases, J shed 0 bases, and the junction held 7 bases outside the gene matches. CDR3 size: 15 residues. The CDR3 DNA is TGTGCCAGCAGCCGCGCCGGGACAGACTCCTACGAGCAGTACTTC. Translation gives CASSRAGTDSYEQYF.

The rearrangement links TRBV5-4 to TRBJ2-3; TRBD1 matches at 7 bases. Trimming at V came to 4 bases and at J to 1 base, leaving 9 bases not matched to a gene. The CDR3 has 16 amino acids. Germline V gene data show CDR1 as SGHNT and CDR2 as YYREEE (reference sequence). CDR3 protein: CASSKGAATGTDTQYF. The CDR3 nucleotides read TGTGCCAGCAGCAAGGGGGCGGCAACGGGCACAGATACGCAGTATTTT.

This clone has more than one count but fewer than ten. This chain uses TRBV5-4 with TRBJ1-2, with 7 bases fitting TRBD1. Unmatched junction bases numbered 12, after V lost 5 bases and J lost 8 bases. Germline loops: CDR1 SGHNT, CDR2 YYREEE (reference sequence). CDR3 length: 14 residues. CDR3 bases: TGTGCCAGCAGGCTGACCGGGACAGAAAAGGGCTACACCTTC. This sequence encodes CASRLTGTEKGYTF. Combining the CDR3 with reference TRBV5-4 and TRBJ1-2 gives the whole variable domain ETGVTQSPTHLIKTRGQQVTLRCSSQSGHNTVSWYQQALGQGPQFIFQYYREEENGRGNFPPRFSGLQFPNYSSELNVNALELDDSALYLCASRLTGTEKGYTFGSGTRLTVV.

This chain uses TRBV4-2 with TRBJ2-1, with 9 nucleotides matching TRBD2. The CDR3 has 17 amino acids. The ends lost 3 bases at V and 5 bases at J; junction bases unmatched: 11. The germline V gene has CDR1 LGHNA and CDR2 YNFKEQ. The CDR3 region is CASSQGAVAGGNNEQFF. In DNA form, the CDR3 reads TGTGCCAGCAGCCAGGGGGCCGTGGCGGGAGGGAACAATGAGCAGTTCTTC.

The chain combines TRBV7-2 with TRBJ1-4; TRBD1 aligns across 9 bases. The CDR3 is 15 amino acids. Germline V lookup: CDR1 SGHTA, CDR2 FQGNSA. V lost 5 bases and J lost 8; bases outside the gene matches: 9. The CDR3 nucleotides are TGTGCCAGCAGCCAGGCCGGGACAGGGAGAGAAAAACTGTTTTTT. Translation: CASSQAGTGREKLFF.